This T cell receptor (beta chain) was sequenced during a study of blood T cell repertoires in COVID-19. Turning to the study itself: Some COVID-19 samples were acute and others convalescent; all came from the United States, Italy and Spain.

Assay: immunoSEQ multiplex PCR; the TCRdb copy retains only in-frame clones and omits some. Of some 390,000 clones listed, 80% to 90% are singletons. The CDR3 has 15 amino acids. Germline lookup yields CDR1 MDHEN and CDR2 SYDVKM. V was pared by 5 bases and J by 10 bases, with 12 bases of the junction left unmatched. The clonotype originates from a woman aged 60-75 years with COVID-19, enrolled during active disease. The V and J genes are TRBV28 and TRBJ2-2, with 8 bases identical to TRBD1. Sequenced: peripheral blood. For the CDR3, the DNA is TGTGCCAGCAGTCCGAGGACAGGGCCACAGGCGGAGCTGTTTTTT. Protein product: CASSPRTGPQAELFF.